Shown below are 27 T cell receptor beta chains from a single sample sequenced in a study of chemoradiotherapy in HPV16-positive cancers. TCRdb's copy holds only in-frame clones and misses some; the assay was immunoSEQ multiplex PCR. The data show about 12,000 clones, about three fifths seen once. Sampling was conducted from a patient who underwent chemoradiotherapy. These receptors originate from a human donor with HPV-associated anogenital cancer.

CDR3 amino acids: CASSFRQNTEAFF. The CDR3 nucleotides read TGTGCCAGCAGCTTCCGTCAGAACACTGAAGCTTTCTTT. This chain uses TRBV5-6 with TRBJ1-1; D gene unclear. V gave up 2 bases and J gave up 1 base, with 6 bases separating them. Germline V gene data show CDR1 as SGHDT and CDR2 as YYEEEE. The CDR3 is 13 residues long.

In this sample, this clone turned up once. The J gene is TRBJ1-5, the V gene TRBV28; D is undetermined. The CDR3 has 14 amino acids. Germline lookup yields CDR1 MDHEN and CDR2 SYDVKM. Trimming pared 7 bases from V and 6 bases from J, leaving 16 bases between. The CDR3 DNA reads as TGTGCCAGCAATCGGAACCCCCACGGTCAGCCCCAGCATTTT. Its translation: CASNRNPHGQPQHF.

This rearrangement joins TRBV9 to TRBJ1-4; no clear D gene. Trimming removed 3 bases from V and 0 bases from J, with 9 bases in between. Germline V gene data show CDR1 as SGDLS and CDR2 as YYNGEE. This CDR3 comprises 15 residues. The CDR3 reads CASSARPATNEKLFF. For the CDR3, the DNA is TGTGCCAGCAGCGCTAGGCCCGCAACTAATGAAAAACTGTTTTTT.

The gene calls are TRBV4-1 and TRBJ1-2; no clear D gene. The CDR3 loop spans 16 amino acids. Per germline, CDR1 MGHRA and CDR2 YSYEKL. V was cut by 1 base and J by 4 bases, with 16 bases left in between. In DNA form, the CDR3 reads TGCGCCAGCAGCCAAGTTTTCGACGGCGAGCGCTATGGCTACACCTTC. Protein sequence: CASSQVFDGERYGYTF.

CDR3 region: CASSEGTSGRVSYNEQFF. The DNA of the CDR3 is TGCGCCAGCAGCGAGGGGACTAGCGGGAGAGTTTCCTACAATGAGCAGTTCTTC. This chain links TRBV5-1 with TRBJ2-1; 14 nucleotides align to TRBD2. There are 18 residues in the CDR3. Germline CDR1 reads SGHRS; CDR2 reads YFSETQ. The J segment lost 1 base and the V segment lost 4 bases, leaving 7 bases of the junction unmatched.

This chain joins TRBV2 and TRBJ1-1, with D hard to call. V was pared by 7 bases and J by 0 bases, with 12 bases between. The CDR3 is 14 residues long. The germline V gene encodes CDR1 SNHLY and CDR2 FYNNEI. As DNA, the CDR3 is TGTGCCAGCACCCCCTCCTCACTGAACACTGAAGCTTTCTTT. Its translation is CASTPSSLNTEAFF. The entire variable domain, with the rest obtained from reference TRBV2 and TRBJ1-1, is as follows: EPEVTQTPSHQVTQMGQEVILRCVPISNHLYFYWYRQILGQKVEFLVSFYNNEISEKSEIFDDQFSVERPDGSNFTLKIRSTKLEDSAMYFCASTPSSLNTEAFFGQGTRLTVV.

The chain carries TRBV4-3 and TRBJ2-3, with TRBD2 matching over 11 bases. CDR1 and CDR2 (germline): LGHNA, YSLEER. The J segment lost 1 base and the V segment lost 4 bases, leaving 4 bases of the junction unmatched. The length of the CDR3 is 16 residues. CDR3 amino acids: CASSPYSGRGTDTQYF. CDR3 coding DNA: TGCGCCAGCAGCCCTTATAGCGGGAGGGGCACAGATACGCAGTATTTT.

The rearrangement uses TRBV30 and TRBJ1-5; TRBD1 matches at 8 bases. J lost 6 bases, V lost 1 base, and 5 bases had no gene match. Per the germline V gene, CDR1 is GTSNPN and CDR2 is SVGIG (reference sequence). The CDR3 extends over 14 amino acids. The CDR3 loop reads CAWSAGQGGQPQHF. CDR3 nucleotides: TGTGCCTGGAGTGCTGGACAGGGAGGTCAGCCCCAGCATTTT.

This clone has a handful of counts. V is TRBV4-1 and J is TRBJ1-4, with D unclear. In germline, CDR1 is MGHRA, CDR2 YSYEKL. Deletions cut 4 bases from V and 6 bases from J, with 9 bases between. CDR3 length equals 13 residues. The CDR3 DNA follows: TGCGCCAGCAGCCCCGACGGATATGAAAAACTGTTTTTT. Encoded protein: CASSPDGYEKLFF.

The chain uses TRBV29-1 and TRBJ2-1; TRBD2 aligns across 8 bases. The CDR3 covers 14 residues. Germline trimming cut 3 bases from V and 7 bases from J; bases unmatched to any gene: 8. Germline values: CDR1 SQVTM, CDR2 ANQGSEA. Here the CDR3 reads CSVEREETYNEQFF. CDR3 nucleotides: TGCAGCGTTGAGCGGGAGGAGACTTATAATGAGCAGTTCTTC.

CDR3 amino acids: CASSPKWRDSPTGELFF. The CDR3, as DNA: TGTGCCAGCAGCCCAAAGTGGCGGGACAGCCCGACCGGGGAGCTGTTTTTT. The J gene is TRBJ2-2, the V gene TRBV7-8, with D perhaps matching TRBD1 (7 bases). This CDR3 region has 17 residues. The V end lost 5 bases, the J end lost 5 bases, and 21 bases lay between the germline ends. The germline V gene encodes CDR1 SGHVS and CDR2 FQNEAQ.

The V and J genes are TRBV30 and TRBJ1-1; the D gene is possibly TRBD1 (5 bases). The CDR3 is 17 residues long. From germline, CDR1 is GTSNPN and CDR2 SVGIG (reference sequence). Trimming took off 3 bases at V and 0 bases at J, with 20 bases between the two ends. This chain's CDR3 is CAWSRKGMGRMNTEAFF. CDR3 sequence (DNA): TGTGCCTGGAGCCGCAAGGGGATGGGGAGAATGAACACTGAAGCTTTCTTT.

The chain uses TRBV7-9 and TRBJ1-4, with D uncertain. The CDR3 is made up of 13 amino acids. Trimming removed 4 bases at V and 8 bases at J, with 11 bases between. CDR1 is SEHNR, CDR2 FQNEAQ, per germline (reference sequence). CDR3 coding DNA: TGTGCCAGCAGCTCCCGCTCCTGGGAAAAACTGTTTTTT. It codes for CASSSRSWEKLFF.

V gene TRBV7-2 combines with J gene TRBJ1-2, with D possibly matching TRBD1 (6 bases). Trimming took 2 bases from V and 3 from J, leaving 10 bases between them. The CDR3 loop spans 14 amino acids. Germline CDR1 is SGHTA and CDR2 is FQGNSA. The CDR3 region has the DNA TGTGCCAGCAGCTTACAACAGGGAGACTATGGCTACACCTTC. Amino acids: CASSLQQGDYGYTF.

This clone was seen a handful of times. The V and J genes are TRBV28 and TRBJ1-1; D gene uncertain. Trimming cost V 1 base and J 1 base, with 4 bases left between them. This CDR3 comprises 13 residues. The germline CDR1 and CDR2 sequences are MDHEN and SYDVKM. DNA for the CDR3: TGTGCCAGCAGTTTATACGGGAACACTGAAGCTTTCTTT. Residues: CASSLYGNTEAFF. Combining the CDR3 with reference TRBV28 and TRBJ1-1 gives the whole variable domain DVKVTQSSRYLVKRTGEKVFLECVQDMDHENMFWYRQDPGLGLRLIYFSYDVKMKEKGDIPEGYSVSREKKERFSLILESASTNQTSMYLCASSLYGNTEAFFGQGTRLTVV.

This clone is large by share. The V call is TRBV19, the J call TRBJ2-7; 10 bases line up with TRBD1. Germline V CDR1 and CDR2: LNHDA, SQIVND (reference sequence). The V segment lost 7 bases and the J segment 7 bases; nucleotides outside the gene matches: 7. The CDR3 runs to 13 residues. CDR3 loop: CASKRRQGAEQYF. The CDR3 DNA reads as TGTGCCAGTAAGAGGAGACAGGGGGCTGAGCAGTACTTC. Looking up the rest from reference TRBV19 and TRBJ2-7 gives the full variable domain: DGGITQSPKYLFRKEGQNVTLSCEQNLNHDAMYWYRQDPGQGLRLIYYSQIVNDFQKGDIAEGYSVSREKKESFPLTVTSAQKNPTAFYLCASKRRQGAEQYFGPGTRLTVT.

The gene calls are TRBV5-4 and TRBJ1-3, with a weak D call TRBD1 (5 bases). V lost 4 bases and J 4 bases, leaving 24 bases between the germline ends. The CDR3 length is 18 residues. Germline CDR1 and CDR2: SGHNT and YYREEE (reference sequence). This CDR3 reads CASSLQALGLPSGNTIYF. The CDR3 DNA reads TGTGCCAGCAGCCTCCAAGCTTTGGGGCTGCCCTCGGGAAACACCATATATTTT.

The chain is built from TRBV11-2 and TRBJ2-7; D possibly corresponds to TRBD1 (6 bases). V lost 3 bases and J 0 bases, leaving 15 bases between the germline ends. The CDR3 is made up of 16 amino acids. Germline V gene sequence: CDR1 SGHAT, CDR2 FQNNGV. This chain's CDR3 is CASSLDAGTLSYEQYF. CDR3 sequence (DNA): TGTGCCAGCAGCTTGGACGCCGGGACACTCTCCTACGAGCAGTACTTC.

This chain joins TRBV6-4 and TRBJ2-1; TRBD1 might be the D (5 bases). V dropped 2 bases and J dropped 10 bases, with 12 bases sitting between them. Germline V lookup: CDR1 MRHNA, CDR2 SNTAGT. The CDR3 is 13 amino acids. The CDR3 nucleotides read TGTGCCAGCAGTGACGGGGCCTCTCGAGAGCAGTTCTTC. Protein sequence: CASSDGASREQFF.

V gene TRBV10-3 combines with J gene TRBJ2-5; 8 bases agree with TRBD2. CDR3 size: 12 residues. The V gene end was trimmed by 10 bases and the J gene end by 4 bases; junction bases not matched to a gene: 5. CDR1 is ENHRY and CDR2 is SYGVKD in the germline V gene. As DNA, the CDR3 is TGTGCCAGCCGAACTAGCGGAGAGACCCAGTACTTC. Translated, it gives CASRTSGETQYF.

This clone came up a few times. V gene TRBV2 combines with J gene TRBJ1-1; D is unresolved. The CDR3 is 13 residues long. The ends were cut back, 7 bases at V and 1 base at J, with 10 bases in the middle. The germline gives CDR1 SNHLY, CDR2 FYNNEI. Here the CDR3 reads CASIRTGNTEAFF. In DNA form, the CDR3 reads TGTGCCAGCATTCGGACGGGGAACACTGAAGCTTTCTTT.

The genes are TRBV7-9 and TRBJ1-4, with a possible D match to TRBD1 (5 bases). CDR3 length equals 14 residues. Germline values: CDR1 SEHNR, CDR2 FQNEAQ (reference sequence). The V gene lost 3 bases and the J gene lost 8 bases, with 13 bases spanning the gap. CDR3 sequence (DNA): TGTGCCAGCAGCTTTAAAGGGGCCAGGGAAAAACTGTTTTTT. Its translation: CASSFKGAREKLFF.

V usage is TRBV6-5 and J usage is TRBJ1-6; D perhaps matches TRBD1 (5 bases). The germline CDR1 and CDR2 sequences are MNHEY and SVGAGI. The CDR3 spans 13 residues. The V end was cut by 0 bases, the J end by 10 bases, with 7 bases between. The CDR3 bases are TGTGCCAGCAGTTACTCGAGGGGCTCACCCCTCCACTTT. This gives the protein CASSYSRGSPLHF.

The chain joins TRBV6-6 to TRBJ2-5; D is undetermined. Looked up from germline, CDR1 is MNHNY and CDR2 is SVGAGI (reference sequence). This CDR3 has 12 residues. Trimming shortened V by 6 bases and J by 4 bases, and 9 bases separated the two germline ends. CDR3: CASRKESETQYF. The DNA of the CDR3 is TGTGCCAGCAGAAAAGAATCAGAGACCCAGTACTTC.

The chain recombines TRBV7-9 with TRBJ1-1; the D is unclear. This CDR3 spans 12 amino acids. V gave up 7 bases and J gave up 6 bases, with 12 bases separating them. Germline values: CDR1 SEHNR, CDR2 FQNEAQ (reference sequence). The DNA of the CDR3 is TGTGCCAGCACCTTGCTTGGCGCTGAAGCTTTCTTT. Translated: CASTLLGAEAFF.

This chain links TRBV2 with TRBJ2-6, with 8 bases that match TRBD1. J gave up 1 base and V 8 bases, and 10 bases lay outside the gene matches. The CDR3 sequence is 17 residues long. Germline CDR1 SNHLY, CDR2 FYNNEI. Here the CDR3 DNA reads TGTGCCAGCTCCACGGACAGGGACAGGTCTGGGGCCAACGTCCTGACTTTC. It yields the protein CASSTDRDRSGANVLTF.

The chain recombines TRBV11-2 with TRBJ1-3; no clear D. The CDR3 totals 15 residues. The germline V gene encodes CDR1 SGHAT and CDR2 FQNNGV. The V end lost 5 bases, the J end lost 6 bases, and 17 bases lay between the germline ends. CDR3 in DNA: TGTGCCAGCAGCACCCGATCGGGCGGAGTAAACACCATATATTTT. Translating it yields CASSTRSGGVNTIYF. Filled out from reference TRBV11-2 and TRBJ1-3, the complete variable domain reads EAGVAQSPRYKIIEKRQSVAFWCNPISGHATLYWYQQILGQGPKLLIQFQNNGVVDDSQLPKDRFSAERLKGVDSTLKIQPAKLEDSAVYLCASSTRSGGVNTIYFGEGSWLTVV.